The subject of this entry is one TCR beta chain. Clones were read by immunoSEQ multiplex PCR, and TCRdb kept only the in-frame ones, dropping some. The sample has 75,000 to 95,000 clones, 90% seen once. The sample comes from a study of control samples from healthy donors and cancer patients. Specimen: blood. This TCR came from a woman between 18 and 30 years old in good health.

CDR3 residues: CASWGATNEKLFF. The CDR3 region has the DNA TGTGCCAGCTGGGGGGCAACTAATGAAAAACTGTTTTTT. This chain connects TRBV2 to TRBJ1-4, with D maybe TRBD1 (5 bases). The V and J ends lost 8 bases and 0 bases respectively, with 7 bases between them. CDR3 size: 13 residues. Germline V gene sequence: CDR1 SNHLY, CDR2 FYNNEI.